The 21 T cell receptor beta chains below come from one sample, sequenced in a study of T cell changes during pregnancy in multiple sclerosis. Clones were sequenced by immunoSEQ multiplex PCR, and TCRdb holds only the in-frame ones, with some missing. The sample has approximately 88,000 clones, roughly 95% seen once. Material: peripheral blood, obtained in the second trimester of pregnancy. These receptors originate from a female donor with multiple sclerosis, enrolled in a pregnancy study.

The chain combines TRBV7-7 with TRBJ2-7; 14 nucleotides align to TRBD2. CDR3 size: 20 residues. The germline V gene encodes CDR1 SSHAT and CDR2 FNYEAQ (reference sequence). V lost 6 bases, J lost 2 bases, and 18 bases stayed unmatched. CDR3 DNA: TGTGCCAGCAGAAAAAGGCCTTGCGGGAAGGGACTAGCGGGAGCCTACGAGCAGTACTTC. Its protein is CASRKRPCGKGLAGAYEQYF.

This chain uses TRBV5-6 with TRBJ1-3; TRBD1 matches 11 bases. This CDR3 comprises 15 residues. J was trimmed by 2 bases and V by 4 bases; bases with no gene match: 2. CDR1 is SGHDT, CDR2 YYEEEE, per germline. The CDR3 is CASSEDRGPGNTIYF. Here the CDR3 DNA reads TGTGCCAGCAGCGAGGACAGGGGGCCTGGAAACACCATATATTTT.

This chain connects TRBV10-1 to TRBJ1-5; TRBD1 is a possible D gene (5 bases). The CDR3 has 14 amino acids. The V gene's germline CDR1 is WNHNN and CDR2 SYGVQD (reference sequence). Trimming removed 6 bases from V and 6 bases from J, with 15 bases in between. Here the CDR3 DNA reads TGCGCCAGCAGCCCTGGAGGGGAAGGTCAGCCCCAGCATTTT. Translated: CASSPGGEGQPQHF.

The gene calls are TRBV6-1 and TRBJ2-3; 9 nucleotides agree with TRBD1. The CDR3 extends over 17 amino acids. From germline, CDR1 is MNHNS and CDR2 SASEGT. After removal of 4 bases from V and 8 bases from J, the junction contained 16 bases not matched to a gene. This CDR3 is CASSGGGVGTGQTTQYF. The CDR3 DNA follows: TGTGCCAGCAGTGGAGGAGGTGTTGGGACAGGGCAAACTACGCAGTATTTT.

The chain couples TRBV4-1 to TRBJ2-5; TRBD1 matches at 9 bases. V lost 1 base and J lost 10; bases outside the gene matches: 7. Germline-derived CDR1 and CDR2 are MGHRA and YSYEKL. The length of the CDR3 is 14 residues. CDR3 sequence reads: CASSQVRGTGHQYF. Here the CDR3 DNA reads TGCGCCAGCAGCCAAGTCCGAGGGACAGGGCACCAGTACTTC.

This chain connects TRBV5-8 to TRBJ1-4; D gene uncertain. This CDR3 contains 16 residues. V lost 3 bases and J 8 bases, leaving 20 bases between the germline ends. Germline V gene data show CDR1 as SGHTS and CDR2 as YDEGEE. CDR3 bases: TGTGCCAGCAGCTCTCAAGGCGTCCCCTCCAGGGAAAAACTGTTTTTT. It specifies CASSSQGVPSREKLFF.

This clone appeared a single time. This chain connects TRBV5-6 to TRBJ1-1; D is perhaps TRBD1 (6 bases). Germline V lookup: CDR1 SGHDT, CDR2 YYEEEE. The CDR3 contains 12 residues. V shed 0 bases and J shed 11 bases, with 11 bases lying between them. CDR3 DNA sequence: TGTGCCAGCAGCTTGGCCCACAGGGAGGCTTTCTTT. Its protein product is CASSLAHREAFF.

The chain carries TRBV28 and TRBJ1-2; D unclear. V was pared by 3 bases and J by 1 base, with 9 bases between. Germline V gives CDR1 MDHEN, CDR2 SYDVKM. This CDR3 spans 14 amino acids. The DNA for the CDR3 is TGTGCCAGCAGTTTCCCGGGGATTAACTATGGCTACACCTTC. Its protein product is CASSFPGINYGYTF.

The rearrangement links TRBV6-1 to TRBJ2-7; D possibly corresponds to TRBD1 (5 bases). Trimming pared 11 bases from V and 5 bases from J, leaving 25 bases between. The V gene's germline CDR1 is MNHNS and CDR2 SASEGT. The CDR3 consists of 15 residues. CDR3 nucleotides: TGTGCCGCGAAAGGGGATCGGGTCCGCAACGACGAGCAGTACTTC. The encoded protein is CAAKGDRVRNDEQYF.

This chain joins TRBV14 and TRBJ2-5, with 10 bases identical to TRBD2. From germline, CDR1 is SGHDN and CDR2 FVKESK. CDR3 size: 15 residues. V was pared by 1 base and J by 5 bases, with 4 bases of the junction left unmatched. This CDR3 reads CASSQVLAGVETQYF. The CDR3 DNA reads as TGTGCCAGCAGCCAAGTCCTAGCGGGAGTGGAGACCCAGTACTTC.

V is TRBV7-8 and J is TRBJ1-1; D uncertain. The V end lost 3 bases, the J end lost 1 base, and 6 bases lay between the germline ends. Germline values: CDR1 SGHVS, CDR2 FQNEAQ. This CDR3 spans 13 amino acids. The DNA of the CDR3 is TGTGCCAGCAGCTTCGGCGGGAACACTGAAGCTTTCTTT. It specifies CASSFGGNTEAFF.

The rearrangement joins TRBV11-1 to TRBJ2-7, with D perhaps matching TRBD2 (5 bases). V lost 1 base and J 3 bases, leaving 10 bases between the germline ends. This CDR3 spans 14 amino acids. Germline lookup yields CDR1 SGHAT and CDR2 FQDESV (reference sequence). CDR3 nucleotides: TGTGCCAGCAGCTTAGACACCGGACTCTACGAGCAGTACTTC. Translation: CASSLDTGLYEQYF.

In the case of this clone: The identical CDR3 is also encoded by other nucleotide sequences in the sample. The gene calls are TRBV28 and TRBJ2-7; a possible D gene is TRBD2 (5 bases). Trimming removed 3 bases from V and 0 bases from J, with 6 bases in between. The CDR3 has 13 amino acids. Germline lookup yields CDR1 MDHEN and CDR2 SYDVKM. CDR3 bases: TGTGCCAGCAGTTTTGGGAGCTCCTACGAGCAGTACTTC. Protein product: CASSFGSSYEQYF.

The J gene is TRBJ2-6, the V gene TRBV4-2; D is perhaps TRBD1 (5 bases). Germline-derived CDR1 and CDR2 are LGHNA and YNFKEQ. CDR3 length: 17 residues. Trimming removed 1 base at V and 5 bases at J, with 15 bases between. The CDR3, as DNA: TGTGCCAGCAGCCAAGGGGGCAGTCCTCCGTGGGCCAACGTCCTGACTTTC. It is translated as CASSQGGSPPWANVLTF.

The rearrangement joins TRBV5-5 to TRBJ2-1; TRBD2 is a possible D gene (5 bases). Trimming left V 2 bases short and J 3 bases short, with 15 bases between. Looked up from germline, CDR1 is SGHKS and CDR2 is YYEKEE (reference sequence). The CDR3 is 16 residues long. The DNA for the CDR3 is TGTGCCAGCAGCTTAAGTGGAGTAGCGCACTACAATGAGCAGTTCTTC. Translation gives CASSLSGVAHYNEQFF.

This chain joins TRBV4-1 and TRBJ2-4, with D perhaps matching TRBD2 (6 bases). The V gene lost 0 bases and the J gene lost 2 bases, with 14 bases spanning the gap. Germline assignment: CDR1 MGHRA and CDR2 YSYEKL. The CDR3 consists of 17 residues. The CDR3 DNA is TGCGCCAGCAGCCAAGACGGAGGGGTCCCCTCCAAAAACATTCAGTACTTC. This sequence encodes CASSQDGGVPSKNIQYF.

This clone is a singleton in its sample. V is TRBV6-1 and J is TRBJ1-5; D might be TRBD1 (6 bases). The germline gives CDR1 MNHNS, CDR2 SASEGT. V lost 2 bases and J lost 3, with 11 bases in between. The CDR3 runs to 15 residues. The CDR3 loop reads CASSELGTLNQPQHF. In DNA, the CDR3 is TGTGCCAGCAGTGAATTGGGGACACTCAATCAGCCCCAGCATTTT.

This clone was picked up one time. CDR3 residues: CASSNPGLAGPSSYEQYF. In DNA form, the CDR3 reads TGTGCCAGTAGTAACCCAGGACTAGCGGGGCCCTCCTCCTACGAGCAGTACTTC. The rearrangement uses TRBV19 and TRBJ2-7; 12 bases are shared with TRBD2. CDR1 and CDR2 (germline): LNHDA, SQIVND (reference sequence). V dropped 4 bases and J dropped 0; count of bases not matched to a gene: 10. The CDR3 covers 18 residues. Full variable domain (outside the CDR3, taken from reference TRBV19 and TRBJ2-7): DGGITQSPKYLFRKEGQNVTLSCEQNLNHDAMYWYRQDPGQGLRLIYYSQIVNDFQKGDIAEGYSVSREKKESFPLTVTSAQKNPTAFYLCASSNPGLAGPSSYEQYFGPGTRLTVT.

The chain has TRBV27 and TRBJ2-3, with TRBD1 as a possible D gene (5 bases). CDR1 MNHEY and CDR2 SMNVEV come from the germline V gene (reference sequence). This CDR3 spans 14 amino acids. Trimming removed 5 bases from V and 8 bases from J, with 17 bases in between. This chain's CDR3 is CASSNSMYRFTQYF. In nucleotides, the CDR3 is TGTGCCAGCAGTAACTCAATGTACAGGTTTACGCAGTATTTT.

Only one count was recorded for this clone. J is TRBJ2-2 and V is TRBV9; D is unclear. With 0 bases removed from V and 1 base from J, the gap between germline ends came to 7 bases. Looked up from germline, CDR1 is SGDLS and CDR2 is YYNGEE. The CDR3 is made up of 15 amino acids. The CDR3 sequence is CASSVVVGNTGELFF. The CDR3 DNA reads as TGTGCCAGCAGCGTAGTTGTCGGGAACACCGGGGAGCTGTTTTTT. The full variable domain, rest sourced from reference TRBV9 and TRBJ2-2, is DSGVTQTPKHLITATGQRVTLRCSPRSGDLSVYWYQQSLDQGLQFLIQYYNGEERAKGNILERFSAQQFPDLHSELNLSSLELGDSALYFCASSVVVGNTGELFFGEGSRLTVL.

This clone was counted only a few times. This sequence joins TRBV9 and TRBJ1-1, with 8 bases fitting TRBD1. The V and J ends lost 4 bases and 5 bases, in that order; junction bases with no gene match: 4. The CDR3 totals 13 residues. Germline V CDR1 and CDR2: SGDLS, YYNGEE. CDR3 sequence: CASSQGARTEAFF. For the CDR3, the DNA is TGTGCCAGCAGCCAGGGGGCGCGGACTGAAGCTTTCTTT.